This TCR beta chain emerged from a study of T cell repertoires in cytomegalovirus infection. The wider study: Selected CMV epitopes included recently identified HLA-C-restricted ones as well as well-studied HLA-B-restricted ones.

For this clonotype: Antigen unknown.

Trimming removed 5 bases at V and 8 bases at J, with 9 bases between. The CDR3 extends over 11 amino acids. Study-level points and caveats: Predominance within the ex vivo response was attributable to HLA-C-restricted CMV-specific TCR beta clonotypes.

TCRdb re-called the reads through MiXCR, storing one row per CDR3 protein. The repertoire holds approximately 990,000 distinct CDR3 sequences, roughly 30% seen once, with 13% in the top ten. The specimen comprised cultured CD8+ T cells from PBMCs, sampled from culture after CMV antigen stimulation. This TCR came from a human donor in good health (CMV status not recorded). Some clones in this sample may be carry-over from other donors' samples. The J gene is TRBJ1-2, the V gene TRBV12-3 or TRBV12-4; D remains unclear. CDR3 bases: TGTGCCAGCAGTCCTGGCTGGGGCTACACCTTC. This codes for CASSPGWGYTF.